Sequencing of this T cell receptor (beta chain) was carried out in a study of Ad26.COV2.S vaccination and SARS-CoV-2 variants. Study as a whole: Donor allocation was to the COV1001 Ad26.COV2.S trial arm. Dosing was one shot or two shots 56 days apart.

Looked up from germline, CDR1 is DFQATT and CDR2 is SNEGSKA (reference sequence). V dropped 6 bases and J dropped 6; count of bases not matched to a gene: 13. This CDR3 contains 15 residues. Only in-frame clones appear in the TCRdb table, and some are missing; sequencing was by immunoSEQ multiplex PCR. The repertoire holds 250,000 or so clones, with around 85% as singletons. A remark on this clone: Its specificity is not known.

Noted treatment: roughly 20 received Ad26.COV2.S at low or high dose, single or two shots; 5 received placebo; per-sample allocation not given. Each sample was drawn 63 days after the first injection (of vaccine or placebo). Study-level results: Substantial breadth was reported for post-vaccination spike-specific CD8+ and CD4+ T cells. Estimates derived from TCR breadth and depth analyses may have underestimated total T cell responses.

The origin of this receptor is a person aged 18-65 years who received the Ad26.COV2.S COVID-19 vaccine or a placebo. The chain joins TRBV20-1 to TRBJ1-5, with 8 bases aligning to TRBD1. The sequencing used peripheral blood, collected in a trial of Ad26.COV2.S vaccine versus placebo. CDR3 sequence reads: CSASKQGVDSQPQHF. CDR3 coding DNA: TGCAGTGCGAGTAAACAGGGGGTTGACAGTCAGCCCCAGCATTTT.